This T cell receptor beta chain stems from a study of a mutant IDH1 vaccine in newly diagnosed glioma. On this clone itself: As yet, its antigen is unknown.

This CDR3 is 14 amino acids long. Trimming removed 4 bases at V and 0 bases at J, with 9 bases between. Germline V gene data show CDR1 as MGHDK and CDR2 as SYGVNS. Only in-frame clones appear in the TCRdb table, and some are missing; sequencing was by immunoSEQ multiplex PCR. The table lists around 26,000 clones, around 76% of them singletons. The time point is: week 47, end of study. The investigators gave 300 ug of mutant IDH1 20-mer peptide in each vaccine dose, together with topical imiquimod. The TCR sequence derives from a man aged 35-49 years with glioma. Some clones in this sample may be carry-over from other donors' samples. The material was PBMCs, obtained from a glioma patient whose treatment included an IDH1 peptide vaccine. The rearrangement joins TRBV25-1 to TRBJ2-5; D remains ambiguous. The CDR3 DNA follows: TGTGCCAGCAGTGGGACCAGGTACCAAGAGACCCAGTACTTC. This encodes CASSGTRYQETQYF.